This TCR beta chain appears in the sequencing data of a study of blood T cell repertoires in COVID-19. Study-level information: Samples of COVID-19 (acute and convalescent) were obtained from the United States, Italy and Spain.

TCRdb's table, derived via immunoSEQ multiplex PCR, lists solely in-frame clones and lacks some. This table holds some 160,000 clones, 80% to 90% found once. This clone was observed a single time. The clonotype comes from a woman in her sixties or seventies with COVID-19, enrolled during active disease. Sequenced sample: peripheral blood.

DNA for the CDR3: TGTGCCAGCAGTCCCCCACACACAGGGGTTTTCCAAGCTTTCTTT. Its protein is CASSPPHTGVFQAFF. V is TRBV28 and J is TRBJ1-1; 7 bases are shared with TRBD1. The junction had 15 bases not matched to a gene; V was cut back by 5 bases and J by 9 bases. Germline-derived CDR1 and CDR2 are MDHEN and SYDVKM. This CDR3 comprises 15 residues.